This T cell receptor beta chain was sequenced for a study of response to subunit inactivated influenza vaccine (dated by TCRdb to the late 2010s). In the study overall: To follow how T cells responded to a trivalent subunit inactivated influenza vaccine, the researchers relied on deep quantitative profiling of the T cell receptor repertoire.

Study-wide findings and limitations: The authors suggested that each seasonal influenza vaccination may recruit only a limited number of new T cells.

Based on the germline V gene, the CDR1 and CDR2 sequences are SGHTA and FQGTGA. V sheds 0 bases and J sheds 6 bases, leaving 9 bases between their ends. Reading from cysteine to phenylalanine, the CDR3 counts 14 amino acids. The CDR3 DNA has 42 bases and is translated from base 1. This clonotype was counted only a few times. Its antigen is unknown. No base quality values were provided; no much bigger clone lies one nucleotide off. The library was built by means of RT-PCR. Instrument on record: Illumina HiSeq 2500. The public reads were run again by TCRdb, first through fastp at Q25 and then through MiXCR, and only productive beta chains were kept. Duplicate CDR3 protein sequences are folded into a single record with the most common DNA and genes. Present in this sample are more than 700,000 distinct CDR3 sequences, 21% of which were seen just once. The top ten constitute about 10% of the sample.

The sequence joins TRBV7-3 to TRBJ2-1; the D gene is perhaps TRBD2, on 5 matching bases. This sample comprised PBMCs from blood, obtained 4 to 6 days after vaccination. The receptor's source is a man between 50 and 59 years old who received an inactivated influenza vaccine. Donor details come from another sample of the same person, matched by shared clones. The nucleotides read TGTGCCAGCAGCTTAACGGGCGAGGGCAATGAGCAGTTCTTC. Translated, this gives CASSLTGEGNEQFF.